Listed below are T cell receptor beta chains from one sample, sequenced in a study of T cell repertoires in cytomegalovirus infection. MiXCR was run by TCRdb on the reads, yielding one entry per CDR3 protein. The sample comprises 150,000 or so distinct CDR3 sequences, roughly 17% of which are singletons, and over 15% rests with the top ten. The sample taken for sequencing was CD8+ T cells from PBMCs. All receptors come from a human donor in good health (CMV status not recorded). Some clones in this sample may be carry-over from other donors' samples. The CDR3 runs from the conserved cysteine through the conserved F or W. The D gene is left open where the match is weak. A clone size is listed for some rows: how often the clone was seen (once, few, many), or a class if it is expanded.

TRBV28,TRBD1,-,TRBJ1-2,CASSLWGTGGGYGYTF,TGTGCCAGCAGTTTATGGGGGACAGGGGGTGGATATGGCTACACCTTC
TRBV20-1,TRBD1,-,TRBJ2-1,CSAPGQSYNEQFF,TGCAGTGCCCCGGGACAGTCATACAATGAGCAGTTCTTC
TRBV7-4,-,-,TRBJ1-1,CASSLAGAWGMNTEAFF,TGTGCCAGCAGCTTAGCGGGGGCGTGGGGCATGAACACTGAAGCTTTCTTT
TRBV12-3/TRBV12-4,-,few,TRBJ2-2,CASSLWEFTGELFF,TGTGCCAGCAGTTTGTGGGAATTTACCGGGGAGCTGTTTTTT
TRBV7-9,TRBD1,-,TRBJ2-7,CASSLWKGARPYEQYF,TGTGCCAGCAGCTTATGGAAGGGGGCGCGTCCGTACGAGCAGTACTTC
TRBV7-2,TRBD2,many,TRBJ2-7,CASSFLAGREQYF,TGTGCCAGCAGTTTCCTAGCGGGACGCGAGCAGTACTTC
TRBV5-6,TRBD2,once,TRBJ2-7,CASSPGTSGRQYF,TGTGCCAGCAGCCCCGGGACTAGCGGGAGGCAGTACTTC
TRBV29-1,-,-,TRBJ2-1,CSVEENRYNEQFF,TGCAGCGTTGAAGAGAACAGGTACAATGAGCAGTTCTTC
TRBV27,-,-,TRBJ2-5,CASSTHPWETQYF,TGTGCCAGCAGTACTCATCCATGGGAGACCCAGTACTTC
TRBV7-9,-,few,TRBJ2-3,CASSPVSDTDTQYF,TGTGCCAGCAGCCCAGTATCGGACACAGATACGCAGTATTTT
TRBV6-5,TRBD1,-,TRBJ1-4,CASSYGTGVEKLFF,TGTGCCAGCAGTTACGGGACAGGGGTTGAAAAACTGTTTTTT
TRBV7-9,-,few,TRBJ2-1,CASSLARGSREQFF,TGTGCCAGCAGCTTAGCGAGGGGCTCGCGGGAGCAGTTCTTC
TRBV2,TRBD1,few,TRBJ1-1,CASDPGQTNTEAFF,TGTGCCAGCGACCCGGGACAGACGAACACTGAAGCTTTCTTT
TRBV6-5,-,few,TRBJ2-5,CASSYIDSSLETQYF,TGTGCCAGCAGTTACATTGACAGCAGTTTAGAGACCCAGTACTTC
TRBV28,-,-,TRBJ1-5,CASSLYRVSNQPQHF,TGTGCCAGCAGTTTGTACAGGGTAAGCAATCAGCCCCAGCATTTT
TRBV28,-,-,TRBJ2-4,CASSSPGLPDQKNIQYF,TGTGCCAGCAGTTCACCGGGACTCCCGGACCAGAAAAACATTCAGTACTTC
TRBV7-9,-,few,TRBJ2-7,CASSTGGQSYEQYF,TGTGCCAGCAGCACGGGGGGACAGTCCTACGAGCAGTACTTC
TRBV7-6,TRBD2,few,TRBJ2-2,CASSRQWALAGGTGELFF,TGTGCCAGCAGCCGTCAGTGGGCACTAGCGGGCGGGACCGGGGAGCTGTTTTTT
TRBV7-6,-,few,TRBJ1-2,CASSSGQTNYGYTF,TGTGCCAGCAGCTCCGGACAGACCAACTATGGCTACACCTTC
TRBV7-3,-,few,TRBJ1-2,CASSPLGGAGYGYTF,TGTGCCAGCAGCCCCTTGGGGGGCGCCGGGTATGGCTACACCTTC
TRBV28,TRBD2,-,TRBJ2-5,CASRDLRKLGLAQETQYF,TGTGCCAGCAGGGACCTGAGGAAACTCGGACTAGCCCAAGAGACCCAGTACTTC
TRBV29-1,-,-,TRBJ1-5,CSVEGGGQPQHF,TGCAGCGTCGAGGGTGGGGGACAGCCCCAGCATTTT
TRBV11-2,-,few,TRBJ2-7,CASSLAGLLYEQYF,TGTGCCAGCAGCTTAGCGGGACTCCTTTATGAGCAGTACTTC
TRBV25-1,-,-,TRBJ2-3,CASSEWKNPRDTSISDTQYF,TGTGCCAGCAGTGAATGGAAGAATCCCAGGGACACGTCGATATCAGATACGCAGTATTTT
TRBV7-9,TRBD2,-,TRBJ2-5,CASSLRGTASGETQYF,TGTGCCAGCAGCTTAAGGGGGACCGCTAGCGGGGAGACCCAGTACTTC
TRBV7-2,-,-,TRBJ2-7,CASSFGRAAEQYF,TGTGCCAGCAGCTTTGGACGGGCCGCCGAGCAGTACTTC
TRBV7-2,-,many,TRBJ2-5,CASSLNGVETQYF,TGTGCCAGCAGCTTAAATGGTGTGGAGACCCAGTACTTC
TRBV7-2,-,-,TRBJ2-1,CASSTERNEQFF,TGTGCCAGCAGCACCGAAAGGAATGAGCAGTTCTTC
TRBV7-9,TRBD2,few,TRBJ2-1,CASSLRGETSGNYNEQFF,TGTGCCAGCAGCTTAAGGGGGGAGACTAGCGGGAACTACAATGAGCAGTTCTTC
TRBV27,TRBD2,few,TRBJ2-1,CASSFVAGGPNNEQFF,TGTGCCAGCAGTTTCGTAGCGGGAGGGCCGAACAATGAGCAGTTCTTC
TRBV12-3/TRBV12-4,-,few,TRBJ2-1,CASSLVAGDNEQFF,TGTGCCAGCAGCCTAGTTGCTGGGGACAATGAGCAGTTCTTC
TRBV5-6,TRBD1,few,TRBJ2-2,CASSLGRTGANTGELFF,TGTGCCAGCAGCTTGGGACGGACAGGGGCCAACACCGGGGAGCTGTTTTTT
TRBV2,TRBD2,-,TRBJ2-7,CASKLGLAGTYEQYF,TGTGCCAGCAAGTTGGGACTAGCGGGGACCTACGAGCAGTACTTC
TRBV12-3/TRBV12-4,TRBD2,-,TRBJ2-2,CASSLTGLAITGELFF,TGTGCCAGCAGTCTAACGGGACTAGCGATCACCGGGGAGCTGTTTTTT
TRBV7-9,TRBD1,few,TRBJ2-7,CASSPGQGYYEQYF,TGTGCCAGCAGCCCGGGACAGGGGTACTACGAGCAGTACTTC
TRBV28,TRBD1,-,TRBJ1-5,CASSLDRGNQPQHF,TGTGCCAGCAGTTTGGACAGGGGCAATCAGCCCCAGCATTTT
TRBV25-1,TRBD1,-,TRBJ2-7,CASSAEARDRSSYEQYF,TGTGCCAGCAGTGCCGAGGCGCGGGACAGGAGCTCCTACGAGCAGTACTTC
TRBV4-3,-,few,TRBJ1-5,CASSLNADNQPQHF,TGCGCCAGCAGCCTTAATGCAGACAATCAGCCCCAGCATTTT
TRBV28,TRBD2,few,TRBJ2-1,CASSFGLAGESLDNEQFF,TGTGCCAGCAGTTTTGGACTAGCGGGAGAGAGCCTGGACAATGAGCAGTTCTTC
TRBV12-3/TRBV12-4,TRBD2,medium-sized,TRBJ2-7,CATRAGGSYEQYF,TGTGCCACGCGGGCGGGAGGTTCCTACGAGCAGTACTTC
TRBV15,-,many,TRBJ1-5,CATSRDKRGDQPQHF,TGTGCCACCAGCAGAGATAAAAGGGGGGATCAGCCCCAGCATTTT
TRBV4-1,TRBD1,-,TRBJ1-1,CASSQVYDRATEAFF,TGCGCCAGCAGCCAAGTTTACGACAGGGCGACTGAAGCTTTCTTT
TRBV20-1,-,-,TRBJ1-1,CSARDFTENTEAFF,TGCAGTGCTAGAGACTTTACAGAGAACACTGAAGCTTTCTTT
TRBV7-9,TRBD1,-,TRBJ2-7,CASSLVRGHLLIEQYF,TGTGCCAGCAGCTTAGTCAGGGGGCATCTGTTAATAGAGCAGTACTTC
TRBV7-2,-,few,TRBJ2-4,CASSLGGPGANIQYF,TGTGCCAGCAGCTTAGGAGGACCCGGGGCCAACATTCAGTACTTC
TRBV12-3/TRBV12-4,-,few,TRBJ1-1,CASSFSTPGTEAFF,TGTGCCAGCAGTTTTTCTACCCCGGGCACTGAAGCTTTCTTT
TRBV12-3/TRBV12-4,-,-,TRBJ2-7,CASGYRGSEQYF,TGTGCCAGCGGATACCGGGGTTCCGAGCAGTACTTC
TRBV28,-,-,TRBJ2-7,CASRRGVGLYEQYF,TGTGCCAGCAGGAGAGGAGTAGGGCTCTACGAGCAGTACTTC
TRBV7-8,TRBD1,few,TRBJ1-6,CASSPGTGTGLASPLHF,TGTGCCAGCAGCCCAGGAACCGGGACAGGGCTGGCCTCACCCCTCCACTTT
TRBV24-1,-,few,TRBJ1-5,CATGEGSNQPQHF,TGTGCCACCGGTGAGGGGAGCAATCAGCCCCAGCATTTT
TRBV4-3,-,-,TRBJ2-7,CASSQGPDTTYEQYF,TGCGCCAGCAGCCAAGGGCCCGACACGACCTACGAGCAGTACTTC
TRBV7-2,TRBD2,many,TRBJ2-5,CASSLGVVAGWSQETQYF,TGTGCCAGCAGCTTAGGCGTCGTAGCGGGGTGGTCCCAAGAGACCCAGTACTTC
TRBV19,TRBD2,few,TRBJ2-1,CASSLNSGGAMDEQFF,TGTGCCAGTAGTCTTAATAGCGGGGGGGCGATGGATGAGCAGTTCTTC